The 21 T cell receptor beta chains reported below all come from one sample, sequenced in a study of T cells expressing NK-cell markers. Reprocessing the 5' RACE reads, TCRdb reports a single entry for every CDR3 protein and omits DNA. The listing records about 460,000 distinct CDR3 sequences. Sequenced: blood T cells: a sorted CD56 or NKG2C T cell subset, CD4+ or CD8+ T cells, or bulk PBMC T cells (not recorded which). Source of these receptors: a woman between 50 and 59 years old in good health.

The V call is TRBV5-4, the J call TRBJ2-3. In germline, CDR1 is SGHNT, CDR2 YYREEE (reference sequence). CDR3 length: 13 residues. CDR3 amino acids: CASSVELADTQYF.

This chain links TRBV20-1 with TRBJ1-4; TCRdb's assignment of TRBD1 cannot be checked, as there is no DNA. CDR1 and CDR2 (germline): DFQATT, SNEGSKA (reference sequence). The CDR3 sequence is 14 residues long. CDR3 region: CSALGTGGDEKLFF.

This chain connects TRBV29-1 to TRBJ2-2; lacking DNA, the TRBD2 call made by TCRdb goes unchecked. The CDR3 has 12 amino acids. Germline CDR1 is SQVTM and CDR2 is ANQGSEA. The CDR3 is CSGAGGLGELFF.

CDR3 region: CASSQEITGVPTDTQYF. V usage is TRBV4-1 and J usage is TRBJ2-3; the D gene TCRdb calls, TRBD1, cannot be checked with no DNA. Germline V gene lookup returns CDR1 MGHRA and CDR2 YSYEKL. There are 17 residues in the CDR3.

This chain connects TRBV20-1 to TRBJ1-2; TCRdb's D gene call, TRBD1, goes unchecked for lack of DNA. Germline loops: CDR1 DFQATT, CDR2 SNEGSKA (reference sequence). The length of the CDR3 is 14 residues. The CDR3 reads CSARAGGLSYGYTF.

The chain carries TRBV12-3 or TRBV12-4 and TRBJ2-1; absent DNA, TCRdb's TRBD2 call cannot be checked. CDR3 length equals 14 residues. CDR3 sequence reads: CASSLDWEGNEQFF.

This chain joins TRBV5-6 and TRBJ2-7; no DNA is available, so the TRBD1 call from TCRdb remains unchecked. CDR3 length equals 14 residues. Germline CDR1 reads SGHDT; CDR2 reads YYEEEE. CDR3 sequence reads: CASSSGQELRLQYF.

CDR3 sequence: CASTAAGGNTGELFF. The rearrangement uses TRBV7-3 and TRBJ2-2; TCRdb's D call of TRBD1 is untestable without DNA. The CDR3 spans 15 residues. Germline CDR1 is SGHTA and CDR2 is FQGTGA.

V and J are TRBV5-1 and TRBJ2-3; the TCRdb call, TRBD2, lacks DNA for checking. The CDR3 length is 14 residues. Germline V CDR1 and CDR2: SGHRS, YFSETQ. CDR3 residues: CASRERGNTDTQYF.

CDR3 residues: CSVVAGGTQYF. This rearrangement joins TRBV29-1 to TRBJ2-3; TCRdb's assignment of TRBD2 cannot be checked, as there is no DNA. There are 11 residues in the CDR3. Germline V gene lookup returns CDR1 SQVTM and CDR2 ANQGSEA.

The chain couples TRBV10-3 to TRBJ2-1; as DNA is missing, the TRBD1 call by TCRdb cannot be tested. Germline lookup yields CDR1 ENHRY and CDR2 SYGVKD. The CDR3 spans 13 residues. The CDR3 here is CATSRTDNNEQFF.

CDR3 protein: CATGGQGPNTEAFF. The chain couples TRBV6-5 to TRBJ1-1; checking the TCRdb D call of TRBD1 is not possible without DNA. The CDR3 is made up of 14 amino acids. Germline-derived CDR1 and CDR2 are MNHEY and SVGAGI.

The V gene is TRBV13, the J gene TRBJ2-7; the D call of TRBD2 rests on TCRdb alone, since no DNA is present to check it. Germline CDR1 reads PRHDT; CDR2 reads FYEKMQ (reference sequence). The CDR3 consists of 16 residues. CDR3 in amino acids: CASSSTSGTRSYEQYF.

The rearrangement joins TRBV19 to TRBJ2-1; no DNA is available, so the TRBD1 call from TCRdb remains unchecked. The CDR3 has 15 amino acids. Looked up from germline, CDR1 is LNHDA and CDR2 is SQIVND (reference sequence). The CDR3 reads CASRHRGPVFTEQFF.

The CDR3 here is CSVGTGGYEQYF. This chain links TRBV29-1 with TRBJ2-7; the D call of TRBD1 rests on TCRdb alone, since no DNA is present to check it. Looked up from germline, CDR1 is SQVTM and CDR2 is ANQGSEA. This CDR3 has 12 amino acids.

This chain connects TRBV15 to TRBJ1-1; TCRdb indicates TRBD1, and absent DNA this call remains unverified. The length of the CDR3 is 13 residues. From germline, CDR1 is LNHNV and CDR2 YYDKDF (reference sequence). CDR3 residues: CATSRQGTGTPFF.

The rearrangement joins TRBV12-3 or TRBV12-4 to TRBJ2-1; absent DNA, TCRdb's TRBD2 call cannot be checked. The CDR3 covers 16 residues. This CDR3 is CASILIAGGFNNEQFF.

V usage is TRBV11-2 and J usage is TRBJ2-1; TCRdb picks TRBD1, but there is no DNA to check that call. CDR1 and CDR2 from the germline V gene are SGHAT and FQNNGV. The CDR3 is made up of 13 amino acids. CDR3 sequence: CASSLRQFSEQFF.

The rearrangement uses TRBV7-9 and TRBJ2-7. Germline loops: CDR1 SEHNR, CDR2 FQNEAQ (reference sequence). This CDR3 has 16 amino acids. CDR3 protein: CASSLVVHQSSYEQYF.

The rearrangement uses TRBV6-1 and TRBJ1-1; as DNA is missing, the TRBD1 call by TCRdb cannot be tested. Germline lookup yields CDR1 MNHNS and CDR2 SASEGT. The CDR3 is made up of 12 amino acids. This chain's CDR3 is CASSEVGERAFF.

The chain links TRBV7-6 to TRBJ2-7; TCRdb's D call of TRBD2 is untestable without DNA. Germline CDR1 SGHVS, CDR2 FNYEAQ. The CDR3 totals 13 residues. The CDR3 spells CASSEGLAGEQYF.